This TCR beta chain stems from a study of blood T cell repertoires in COVID-19. Overall study: From the United States, Italy and Spain came samples of acute and convalescent COVID-19. In each case, the material was cDNA or gDNA derived from T cells, B-cell-depleted T cells, or PBMCs.

Per germline, CDR1 LNHDA and CDR2 SQIVND (reference sequence). The CDR3 is made up of 14 amino acids. V gave up 4 bases and J gave up 4 bases; unmatched junction bases: 4. This clone is a singleton in its sample. Original data processing: Cell counts per sample came from amplifying reference gene primers. Data came from immunoSEQ multiplex PCR; TCRdb stores just in-frame clones and leaves some out. The V and J calls and clone size were taken over from that table, and D and trimming were inferred from the DNA. The sample carries approximately 69,000 clones, roughly 82% recorded once. The sequencing sample was made of peripheral blood. This receptor was obtained from a woman older than 75 with acute or convalescent COVID-19. The chain links TRBV19 to TRBJ2-3; the match to TRBD1 covers 8 bases. The CDR3 is CASSSQGAADTQYF. The DNA for the CDR3 is TGTGCCAGTAGTAGCCAGGGGGCGGCAGATACGCAGTATTTT.